The present T cell receptor (beta chain) was sequenced within a study of blood T cell repertoires in COVID-19. CDR3 length: 15 residues. Germline values: CDR1 SQVTM, CDR2 ANQGSEA. V shed 2 bases and J 2 bases; nucleotides not matched to a gene: 5. Profiled with immunoSEQ multiplex PCR; TCRdb holds only in-frame clones, not every one. The sample lists about 180,000 clones, 60% to 80% occurring once. The sample taken for sequencing was peripheral blood. The gene calls are TRBV29-1 and TRBJ1-3; 8 bases line up with TRBD1. The source of this sequence is a woman aged 65 to 85 with acute or convalescent COVID-19. The CDR3 here is CSVESPTGAGNTIYF. In nucleotides, the CDR3 is TGCAGCGTTGAATCCCCGACAGGGGCTGGAAACACCATATATTTT.